This note documents a single TCR beta chain sequence. This entry belongs to a study of identical twins. TCRdb re-called the 5' RACE reads through MiXCR, storing one row per CDR3 protein. Here the sample spans a few hundred thousand distinct CDR3 sequences, approximately 10% being singletons. This CDR3 has 14 amino acids. Germline V CDR1 and CDR2: GTSNPN, SVGIG (reference sequence). V lost 1 base to trimming and J lost 3 bases, with 13 bases between them. These same records also appear under a second study, on yellow fever vaccine responses in identical twins.

Material for sequencing was PBMCs. The clonotype originates from a woman aged 18 to 35 in good health. The genes are TRBV30 and TRBJ2-7; TRBD1 is a possible D gene (5 bases). The CDR3 protein is CAWSGQPPLYEQYF. The CDR3 DNA is TGTGCCTGGAGTGGACAGCCACCCCTCTACGAGCAGTACTTC.